This T cell receptor beta chain is from a study of blood T cell repertoires in COVID-19. Study-level background: The study drew acute and convalescent COVID-19 samples from the United States, Italy and Spain.

Germline CDR1 reads MNHEY; CDR2 reads SVGEGT. The V segment lost 3 bases and the J segment 4 bases; nucleotides outside the gene matches: 8. CDR3 length: 15 residues. Source study methods: Reference gene primers were amplified, and this amplification served to estimate nucleated cell counts. The assay was immunoSEQ multiplex PCR, and TCRdb's table has in-frame clones only and misses some. V and J calls and clone size are as listed in that table; D and trimming were resolved from the DNA. The sample contains some 220,000 clones, 84% of which appear only once. This TCR came from a woman in her fifties or sixties with acute or convalescent COVID-19. The chain employs TRBV6-2 or TRBV6-3 and TRBJ1-1, with TRBD1 identical over 7 bases. Sequenced material: peripheral blood. The CDR3 reads CASSYVAGGSTEAFF. CDR3 DNA: TGTGCCAGCAGTTATGTCGCAGGGGGGAGCACTGAAGCTTTCTTT.